Detailed here is one T cell receptor beta chain. Its cognate antigen has yet to be identified. It has no much larger one-base neighbor in the sample; base qualities were not kept. Patients with autoimmune disease history or receiving systemic immunosuppression were excluded from the trial. In every dose cohort, peripheral blood was drawn for TCR sequencing at baseline, cycle 4 day 1, and cycle 7 day 1. Samples were obtained from an open-label, multicenter, first-in-human phase I dose-escalation trial of ivuxolimab. Adults with locally advanced or metastatic melanoma, renal cell, hepatocellular, or head and neck squamous cell carcinoma were enrolled in the trial. Before TCR sequencing, CD4+ and CD8+ T cells were separately sorted from peripheral blood. The entry originates in a study of OX40 agonist ivuxolimab in advanced cancers. At the level of the whole study: Ivuxolimab, which targeted the costimulatory receptor OX40 (CD134), was an agonistic, fully human IgG2 monoclonal antibody. Intravenous ivuxolimab was administered to patients every 2 weeks at six dose levels: 0.01, 0.1, 0.3, 1.5, 3 and 10 mg/kg. Of the approximately 54 patients in dose escalation, about 20 had hepatocellular carcinoma, about 15 had melanoma, 9 had renal cell carcinoma and 9 had head and neck cancer. In the dose-escalation cohort, 82.7% of patients were male, and the mean age was approximately 64 years, with a range of roughly 23 to 85. Prior anti-PD-1, anti-PD-L1 or anti-CTLA-4 therapy was permitted, and checkpoint inhibitors had been received by approximately 39% of dose-escalation patients. Three dose-escalation patients achieved partial responses, one with hepatocellular carcinoma and two with cutaneous melanoma. The point of sequencing TCRbeta in the periphery was to test whether ivuxolimab changed TCR sequence diversity and drove clonal T-cell expansion. The paper describes the monotherapy dose-escalation part (N of about 52 patients) of the phase I trial of ivuxolimab. The research as a whole found: Clonal expansion of both CD4+ and CD8+ blood T cells was observed from baseline to week 6 at doses 0.1 to 3.0 mg/kg. Low levels of normalized T-cell clonal expansion were also seen in some patients who did not respond. After ivuxolimab, expanded clones were on average more numerous among CD8+ T cells than among CD4+ T cells. Partial responders in the 0.1-3.0 mg/kg groups had among the lowest normalized peripheral clonal expansion, especially among CD8+ T cells. Which antigens the clonally expanded peripheral T cells were specific for was not determined.

For sequencing of the TCRbeta CDR3 region, genomic DNA was extracted from the sorted cells. The immunoSEQ Assay was used to sequence the TCRbeta CDR3 regions. TCRdb took this table from immuneACCESS and kept in-frame rearrangements with V and J called. Such tables lack part of the clones; where checked against another copy, unresolved V genes explain under half of the gap, and the rest is unexplained. The sample table contains around 85,000 clones; only one count was recorded for about 90% of them. Jointly, the top ten make up roughly 8.4% of the sample. Per the germline V gene (reference sequence), LNHNV is the CDR1 and YYDKDF is the CDR2. V is pared back by 2 bases and J by 2 bases, with 16 bases lying between the germline termini. Reading from cysteine to phenylalanine, the CDR3 counts 17 amino acids. Left in the record is the CDR3 DNA by itself, 51 bases read in frame from the first base.

The chain links TRBV15 with TRBJ1-3; possibly the D gene is TRBD1, per 5 matching bases. This TCR derives from an adult with an advanced solid tumor such as melanoma, head and neck, liver or kidney cancer. The material was CD4+ or CD8+ T cells sorted from blood, obtained in a trial of the OX40 agonist ivuxolimab. The CDR3 region: CATSRPGTVSAGNTIYF. The nucleotides read TGTGCCACCAGCAGACCCGGGACCGTATCGGCTGGAAACACCATATATTTT.